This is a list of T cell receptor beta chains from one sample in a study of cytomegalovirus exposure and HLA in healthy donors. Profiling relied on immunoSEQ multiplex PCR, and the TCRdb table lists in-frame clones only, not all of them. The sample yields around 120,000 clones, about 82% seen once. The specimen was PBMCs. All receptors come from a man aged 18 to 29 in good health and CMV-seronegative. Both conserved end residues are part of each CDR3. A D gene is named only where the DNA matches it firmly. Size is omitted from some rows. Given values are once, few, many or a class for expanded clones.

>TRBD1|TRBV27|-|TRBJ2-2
CASSPGQGSGELFF
TGTGCCAGCAGCCCGGGACAGGGGTCGGGGGAGCTGTTTTTT
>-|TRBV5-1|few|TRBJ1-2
CASSLGGGGAYGYTF
TGCGCCAGCAGCTTGGGAGGAGGGGGGGCCTATGGCTACACCTTC
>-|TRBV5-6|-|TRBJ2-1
CASSWTLAEGVYNEQFF
TGTGCCAGCAGCTGGACCCTAGCGGAGGGGGTCTACAATGAGCAGTTCTTC
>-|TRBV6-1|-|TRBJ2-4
CASSEWGRTLAKNIQYF
TGTGCCAGCAGTGAATGGGGCAGGACACTAGCCAAAAACATTCAGTACTTC
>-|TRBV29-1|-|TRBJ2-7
CSVGRGSSYEQYF
TGCAGCGTTGGTCGGGGTAGCTCCTACGAGCAGTACTTC
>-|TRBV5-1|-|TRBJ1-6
CASSLAGEAQVNSPLHF
TGCGCCAGCAGCTTGGCCGGGGAGGCCCAAGTGAATTCACCCCTCCACTTT
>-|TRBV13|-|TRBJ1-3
CASRGGVSGNTIYF
TGTGCCAGCAGGGGCGGGGTCTCTGGAAACACCATATATTTT
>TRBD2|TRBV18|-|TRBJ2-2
CASSTGLAGNTGELFF
TGTGCCAGCTCAACGGGACTAGCGGGAAACACCGGGGAGCTGTTTTTT
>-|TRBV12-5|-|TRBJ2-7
CASGLDTSGTSYEQYF
TGTGCTAGTGGTTTGGACACCTCCGGGACAAGCTACGAGCAGTACTTC
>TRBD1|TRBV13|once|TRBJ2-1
CASRPRGQGNYNEQFF
TGTGCCAGCAGACCCCGTGGACAGGGGAACTACAATGAGCAGTTCTTC
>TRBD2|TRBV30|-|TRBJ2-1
CAWSGALLAGGSNEQFF
TGTGCCTGGAGCGGGGCTTTACTAGCGGGAGGGTCAAATGAGCAGTTCTTC
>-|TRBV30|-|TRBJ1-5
CAWSADRINQPQHF
TGTGCCTGGAGTGCGGACAGAATTAATCAGCCCCAGCATTTT
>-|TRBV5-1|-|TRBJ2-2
CASSQITRGTGELFF
TGCGCCAGCAGCCAAATTACAAGGGGCACCGGGGAGCTGTTTTTT
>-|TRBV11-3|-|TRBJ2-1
CASSWGQGGYNEQFF
TGTGCCAGCAGCTGGGGCCAGGGAGGCTACAATGAGCAGTTCTTC
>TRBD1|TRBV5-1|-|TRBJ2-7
CASSLRRTGCYEQYF
TGCGCCAGCAGCTTGCGGCGGACAGGCTGCTACGAGCAGTACTTC